These T cell receptor beta chains were read from a single sample in a study of blood T cell repertoires in COVID-19. The table came from immunoSEQ multiplex PCR; TCRdb's copy has only in-frame clones and leaves some out. The sample includes around 260,000 clones, about nine tenths seen only once; the top ten take over 4%. The sample taken for sequencing was peripheral blood. Every receptor here comes from a man aged 60 to 69 who had recovered from COVID-19. The CDR3 runs from the conserved cysteine through the conserved F or W. The D gene is left open where the match is weak.

V gene,D gene,J gene,CDR3 protein,CDR3 DNA
TRBV15,-,TRBJ1-4,CATSRDGRSTNEKLFF,TGTGCCACCAGCAGAGATGGCAGGTCAACTAATGAAAAACTGTTTTTT
TRBV27,-,TRBJ1-5,CASRQGVSSNQPQHF,TGTGCCAGCAGGCAGGGTGTTAGTAGCAATCAGCCCCAGCATTTT
TRBV4-1,TRBD2,TRBJ2-2,CASSLVMAGVNTGELFF,TGCGCCAGCAGCCTAGTAATGGCGGGGGTCAACACCGGGGAGCTGTTTTTT
TRBV14,-,TRBJ2-2,CASSHQGSGTGELFF,TGTGCCAGCAGCCACCAGGGGTCTGGCACCGGGGAGCTGTTTTTT
TRBV5-6,-,TRBJ2-7,CASSSGSGKPFYEQYF,TGTGCCAGCAGCTCAGGTTCAGGGAAACCTTTCTACGAGCAGTACTTC
TRBV4-1,TRBD2,TRBJ2-5,CASSPRTSGVIQETQYF,TGCGCCAGCAGCCCGAGGACTAGCGGGGTTATCCAAGAGACCCAGTACTTC
TRBV6-5,TRBD1,TRBJ1-2,CASSRQGRRAGYTF,TGTGCCAGCAGTCGACAGGGCAGACGTGCAGGCTACACCTTC
TRBV12-3/TRBV12-4,-,TRBJ2-7,CASSLGRGEQYF,TGTGCCAGCAGTTTAGGTCGGGGGGAGCAGTACTTC
TRBV6-5,TRBD1,TRBJ1-6,CASRRTGSESPLHF,TGTGCCAGCAGGCGGACAGGGTCGGAATCACCCCTCCACTTT
TRBV5-1,-,TRBJ1-2,CASSTVNYGYTF,TGCGCCAGCAGTACTGTCAACTATGGCTACACCTTC
TRBV7-3,TRBD1,TRBJ2-7,CASRPTWDRGPLYF,TGTGCCAGCAGACCGACGTGGGACAGGGGGCCACTATACTTC
TRBV3-1/TRBV3-2,TRBD1,TRBJ2-6,CASSLQGAAGANVLTF,TGTGCCAGCAGCCTGCAGGGGGCGGCTGGGGCCAACGTCCTGACTTTC